This T cell receptor beta chain was captured by sequencing in a study of identical twins. This clonotype was found a few times. J lost 3 bases, V lost 0 bases, and 5 bases had no gene match. This CDR3 is 17 amino acids long. Germline V gene data show CDR1 as SGDLS and CDR2 as YYNGEE. TCRdb called the 5' RACE reads again in MiXCR, with one record for every CDR3 protein. Of 550,000 to 800,000 distinct CDR3 sequences in the sample, 7.1% were seen once. The same data also went into a second study, on yellow fever vaccine responses in identical twins.

The sequence derives from a woman younger than 35 in good health. The sample comprised PBMCs. The rearrangement uses TRBV9 and TRBJ2-5; 13 nucleotides align to TRBD2. Here the CDR3 reads CASSVGLAGGKEETQYF. DNA of the CDR3: TGTGCCAGCAGCGTAGGACTAGCGGGGGGCAAGGAAGAGACCCAGTACTTC.